The clone carrying this T cell receptor (beta chain) was recorded at least ten times. This CDR3 is built from 15 residues. The germline V gene encodes CDR1 SGHAT and CDR2 FQNNGV. Trimming removed 2 bases at V and 6 bases at J, with 11 bases between. TCRdb re-called the 5' RACE reads with MiXCR, one entry per CDR3 protein. The data contain a few hundred thousand distinct CDR3 sequences, roughly an eighth of them singletons. These data come from a study of T cells after yellow fever vaccination. The overall study: With SMART-Seq v4 Ultra Low Input, the fractions containing low cell numbers were prepared.

The sequence was collected from a man aged 18-30 years who received the YFV17D yellow fever vaccine. The source was CD4+ T cells sorted from PBMCs, collected 15 days after the yellow fever booster vaccination. The chain couples TRBV11-2 to TRBJ1-6; no clear D. The CDR3 region is CASSLFNSPNSPLHF. The CDR3 bases are TGTGCCAGCAGCTTATTTAACAGCCCTAATTCACCCCTCCACTTT.